These 24 T cell receptor beta chains came from one sample sequenced in a study of technical replicates of blood from a handful of donors. The data were produced by immunoSEQ multiplex PCR, yet TCRdb's version contains in-frame clones alone and is incomplete. The data contain approximately 80,000 clones, more than 95% of them seen just once; the ten biggest clones take up approximately 0.15%. The sequencing input was T cells isolated from PBMCs. These receptors were taken from a human donor in good health.

V gene TRBV5-5 combines with J gene TRBJ2-2; TRBD2 agrees at 9 bases. CDR3 length equals 16 residues. Trimming at V came to 1 base and at J to 6 bases, leaving 7 bases not matched to a gene. Germline CDR1 and CDR2: SGHKS and YYEKEE (reference sequence). DNA for the CDR3: TGTGCCAGCAGCTTGTTTTTAGCGGGAGCGTCCGGGGAGCTGTTTTTT. Translated, it gives CASSLFLAGASGELFF. Full variable domain (remainder filled in from reference TRBV5-5 and TRBJ2-2): DAGVTQSPTHLIKTRGQQVTLRCSPISGHKSVSWYQQVLGQGPQFIFQYYEKEERGRGNFPDRFSARQFPNYSSELNVNALLLGDSALYLCASSLFLAGASGELFFGEGSRLTVL.

The chain is built from TRBV5-4 and TRBJ1-2, with TRBD1 identical over 7 bases. Germline CDR1 reads SGHNT; CDR2 reads YYREEE (reference sequence). The CDR3 runs 14 residues. Trimming at V came to 3 bases and at J to 4 bases, leaving 6 bases not matched to a gene. The CDR3 DNA sequence: TGTGCCAGCAGCTCTCTGGACAGGACCTATGGCTACACCTTC. Its translation: CASSSLDRTYGYTF. Filled out from reference TRBV5-4 and TRBJ1-2, the complete variable domain reads ETGVTQSPTHLIKTRGQQVTLRCSSQSGHNTVSWYQQALGQGPQFIFQYYREEENGRGNFPPRFSGLQFPNYSSELNVNALELDDSALYLCASSSLDRTYGYTFGSGTRLTVV.

The chain carries TRBV2 and TRBJ2-5; 8 positions match TRBD1. Germline V gene data show CDR1 as SNHLY and CDR2 as FYNNEI. This CDR3 contains 13 residues. The junction had 4 bases not matched to a gene; V was cut back by 8 bases and J by 2 bases. This CDR3 is CASSRDRQETQYF. In nucleotides, the CDR3 is TGTGCCAGCTCCCGGGACAGGCAAGAGACCCAGTACTTC.

J is TRBJ1-5 and V is TRBV27; TRBD1 aligns across 7 bases. Germline lookup yields CDR1 MNHEY and CDR2 SMNVEV (reference sequence). The CDR3 sequence is 15 residues long. V shed 3 bases and J 0 bases; nucleotides not matched to a gene: 2. CDR3 sequence: CASSLGQYSNQPQHF. The CDR3, as DNA: TGTGCCAGCAGTTTGGGACAGTATAGCAATCAGCCCCAGCATTTT.

This chain uses TRBV19 with TRBJ2-1, with 7 bases fitting TRBD1. The V gene end was trimmed by 3 bases and the J gene end by 6 bases; junction bases not matched to a gene: 8. The CDR3 totals 15 residues. CDR1 is LNHDA, CDR2 SQIVND, per germline (reference sequence). CDR3 sequence: CASSIGQGDVNEQFF. As DNA, the CDR3 is TGTGCCAGTAGTATCGGGCAGGGGGACGTCAATGAGCAGTTCTTC.

The J gene is TRBJ2-1, the V gene TRBV5-4; 12 positions match TRBD2. V lost 5 bases to trimming and J lost 7 bases; unmatched junction nucleotides: 16. The CDR3 has 18 amino acids. Germline CDR1 reads SGHNT; CDR2 reads YYREEE (reference sequence). Here the CDR3 DNA reads TGTGCCAGCAGACTAGCGGGAGGTGGGGGGCCCTCTCGGAATGAGCAGTTCTTC. It encodes CASRLAGGGGPSRNEQFF.

V is TRBV27 and J is TRBJ1-2, with D tentatively TRBD1 (6 bases). Per the germline V gene, CDR1 is MNHEY and CDR2 is SMNVEV (reference sequence). V gave up 5 bases and J gave up 0 bases, with 10 bases separating them. The CDR3 extends over 14 amino acids. In DNA form, the CDR3 reads TGTGCCAGCAGTCCGTGGACAGCTAACTATGGCTACACCTTC. Translated, it gives CASSPWTANYGYTF.

This clone was found once. V gene TRBV9 combines with J gene TRBJ1-6; D gene ambiguous. The CDR3 covers 16 residues. Trimming took 2 bases from V and 0 from J, leaving 9 bases between them. CDR1 SGDLS and CDR2 YYNGEE come from the germline V gene. CDR3 coding DNA: TGTGCCAGCAGCGTCGGGGAGAGCTCCTATAATTCACCCCTCCACTTT. This gives the protein CASSVGESSYNSPLHF.

This chain joins TRBV5-4 and TRBJ2-7; maybe TRBD1 (6 bases). Per the germline V gene, CDR1 is SGHNT and CDR2 is YYREEE (reference sequence). With 4 bases removed from V and 0 bases from J, the gap between germline ends came to 14 bases. There are 15 residues in the CDR3. CDR3 sequence reads: CASSEPGASSYEQYF. The CDR3 coding sequence is TGTGCCAGCAGCGAGCCAGGGGCAAGCTCCTACGAGCAGTACTTC. Together with reference TRBV5-4 and TRBJ2-7, the CDR3 gives the full variable domain: ETGVTQSPTHLIKTRGQQVTLRCSSQSGHNTVSWYQQALGQGPQFIFQYYREEENGRGNFPPRFSGLQFPNYSSELNVNALELDDSALYLCASSEPGASSYEQYFGPGTRLTVT.

The chain combines TRBV15 with TRBJ1-5; TRBD1 aligns across 9 bases. J gave up 6 bases and V 0 bases, and 6 bases lay outside the gene matches. CDR1 is LNHNV, CDR2 YYDKDF, per germline (reference sequence). The CDR3 has 16 amino acids. The CDR3 DNA sequence: TGTGCCACCAGCAGAGATATGACAGGGGGGGGTCAGCCCCAGCATTTT. Residues: CATSRDMTGGGQPQHF.

The chain is built from TRBV11-3 and TRBJ1-2; maybe TRBD1 (6 bases). Per the germline V gene, CDR1 is SGHNT and CDR2 is YENEEA. Trimming pared 4 bases from V and 2 bases from J, leaving 17 bases between. The CDR3 totals 16 residues. CDR3 bases: TGTGCCAGCAGCTCGGCCCTAGGGGACACCAACTATGGCTACACCTTC. It yields the protein CASSSALGDTNYGYTF.

This chain uses TRBV7-6 with TRBJ2-7; D gene uncertain. There are 13 residues in the CDR3. Trimming took 0 bases from V and 6 from J, leaving 9 bases between them. Germline CDR1 and CDR2: SGHVS and FNYEAQ. The CDR3 is CASSLALVSEQYF. The CDR3 coding sequence is TGTGCCAGCAGCTTAGCGCTAGTATCCGAGCAGTACTTC.

This chain joins TRBV10-3 and TRBJ2-1; 10 positions match TRBD2. The V gene's germline CDR1 is ENHRY and CDR2 SYGVKD. The length of the CDR3 is 14 residues. Trimming at V came to 5 bases and at J to 5 bases, leaving 3 bases not matched to a gene. The CDR3 nucleotides are TGTGCCATCAGTCCGGGACTAGCGAACAATGAGCAGTTCTTC. Its protein product is CAISPGLANNEQFF.

This sequence joins TRBV10-2 and TRBJ2-1; TRBD1 is a possible D gene (6 bases). Germline-derived CDR1 and CDR2 are WSHSY and SAAADI. V was trimmed by 2 bases and J by 5 bases, leaving 10 bases between them. The CDR3 has 14 amino acids. The CDR3 loop reads CASSEGQFDNEQFF. The CDR3 DNA follows: TGCGCCAGCAGTGAGGGACAGTTTGACAATGAGCAGTTCTTC.

The chain couples TRBV6-1 to TRBJ1-2; D is unresolved. The CDR3 is 14 amino acids. Germline CDR1 is MNHNS and CDR2 is SASEGT. The V end was cut by 2 bases, the J end by 6 bases, with 13 bases between. The DNA for the CDR3 is TGTGCCAGCAGTGAACTACTGGGAGTCCATGGCTACACCTTC. It codes for CASSELLGVHGYTF.

CDR3 DNA sequence: TGTGCCAGTAGTATTGGGCCAGGGGAGGGCGGCTACACCTTC. As protein: CASSIGPGEGGYTF. The rearrangement links TRBV19 to TRBJ1-2; D is perhaps TRBD1 (6 bases). CDR1 and CDR2 (germline): LNHDA, SQIVND (reference sequence). V shed 3 bases and J shed 8 bases, with 16 bases lying between them. This CDR3 has 14 amino acids.

The chain couples TRBV5-1 to TRBJ2-1; 7 bases map to TRBD1. CDR1 is SGHRS and CDR2 is YFSETQ in the germline V gene. The CDR3 extends over 13 amino acids. J was trimmed by 4 bases and V by 4 bases; bases with no gene match: 2. CDR3 region: CASSEGQYNEQFF. The CDR3, as DNA: TGCGCCAGCAGCGAGGGACAGTACAATGAGCAGTTCTTC.

The gene calls are TRBV14 and TRBJ1-1; unclear D gene. V was trimmed by 0 bases and J by 0 bases, leaving 11 bases between them. CDR3 length equals 16 residues. In germline, CDR1 is SGHDN, CDR2 FVKESK. Here the CDR3 DNA reads TGTGCCAGCAGCCAAGATTTAGCACGGATGAACACTGAAGCTTTCTTT. It codes for CASSQDLARMNTEAFF.

The genes are TRBV27 and TRBJ2-7; a possible D gene is TRBD1 (7 bases). V was trimmed by 6 bases and J by 0 bases, leaving 15 bases between them. The CDR3 has 15 amino acids. Looked up from germline, CDR1 is MNHEY and CDR2 is SMNVEV (reference sequence). CDR3 residues: CASREPGGSSYEQYF. The CDR3 coding sequence is TGTGCCAGCAGAGAACCAGGGGGGAGCTCCTACGAGCAGTACTTC.

V usage is TRBV6-1 and J usage is TRBJ2-5, with D tentatively TRBD2 (5 bases). CDR1 is MNHNS, CDR2 SASEGT, per germline. This CDR3 comprises 14 residues. Trimming stripped 1 base from V and 5 bases from J, with 11 bases between. This CDR3 reads CASSEGRGRETQYF. The CDR3 DNA reads TGTGCCAGCAGTGAAGGACGGGGAAGGGAGACCCAGTACTTC.

The chain joins TRBV7-9 to TRBJ1-1, with D maybe TRBD1 (5 bases). With 3 bases removed from V and 8 bases from J, the gap between germline ends came to 7 bases. The CDR3 spans 11 residues. From germline, CDR1 is SEHNR and CDR2 FQNEAQ (reference sequence). CDR3 residues: CASSFSGEAFF. The CDR3 DNA sequence: TGTGCCAGCAGCTTTTCAGGGGAAGCTTTCTTT.

The CDR3 reads CASSELAGGRTDTQYF. CDR3 nucleotides: TGTGCCAGCAGTGAACTAGCGGGGGGGCGCACAGATACGCAGTATTTT. The rearrangement links TRBV6-1 to TRBJ2-3, with 12 nucleotides matching TRBD2. The CDR3 sequence is 16 residues long. Germline V gives CDR1 MNHNS, CDR2 SASEGT. V lost 2 bases and J lost 1; bases outside the gene matches: 1.

The DNA of the CDR3 is TGTGCCAGCAGCTCAGCCCCGTCAACGACAATGAACACTGAAGCTTTCTTT. Its translation: CASSSAPSTTMNTEAFF. The chain combines TRBV11-3 with TRBJ1-1, with D uncertain. Germline CDR1 is SGHNT and CDR2 is YENEEA. V was shortened by 4 bases and J by 0 bases, with 18 bases between the two germline ends. This CDR3 spans 17 amino acids.

The V and J genes are TRBV5-1 and TRBJ2-3, with TRBD2 matching 9 bases. The length of the CDR3 is 15 residues. Germline V lookup: CDR1 SGHRS, CDR2 YFSETQ. The V segment lost 2 bases and the J segment 5 bases; nucleotides outside the gene matches: 6. The CDR3 reads CASSFRGGAGDTQYF. DNA of the CDR3: TGCGCCAGCAGCTTTCGCGGGGGGGCCGGAGATACGCAGTATTTT.